This TCR beta chain was found in a study of OX40 agonist ivuxolimab in advanced cancers. Study results and limitations: At 0.1 to 3.0 mg/kg, CD4+ and CD8+ blood T cells expanded clonally by week 6. Researchers report that CD8+ T cells had, on average, more expanded clones than CD4+.

TCRdb keeps only in-frame clones here, not all; method: immunoSEQ multiplex PCR. The sample includes 25,000 to 40,000 clones, 84% seen only once; the top ten take more than 15%. Trimming stripped 8 bases from V and 1 base from J, with 12 bases between. CDR3 length equals 14 residues. CDR1 is MNHEY, CDR2 SVGAGI, per germline. In regard to this clone: The antigen is unknown.

The chain has TRBV6-5 and TRBJ2-1, with a tentative D call TRBD2 (6 bases). Sequences were derived from CD4+ or CD8+ T cells sorted from blood, sampled in a trial of the OX40 agonist ivuxolimab. The sequence was collected from an adult with an advanced solid tumor such as melanoma, head and neck, liver or kidney cancer. The CDR3 is CASALRESYNEQFF. CDR3 DNA: TGTGCCAGCGCGTTACGGGAGTCCTACAATGAGCAGTTCTTC.